A single TCR beta chain is shown here with its context. TCRdb's table, derived via immunoSEQ multiplex PCR, lists solely in-frame clones and lacks some. The sample shows roughly 500,000 clones, roughly 90% of them seen only once. These data are taken from a study of blood T cell repertoires in COVID-19. Turning to the study itself: PBMCs, B-cell-depleted T cells, or T cells provided the cDNA or gDNA that made up the material.

The CDR3 runs 15 residues. Germline V gene sequence: CDR1 LGHDT, CDR2 YNNKEL (reference sequence). The V end was cut by 1 base, the J end by 3 bases, with 11 bases between. Everyone who took part was 18 to 89 years old, and they came from about two dozen US areas. Clinical histories supplied by participants themselves formed the basis of cohort assignment. The V and J genes are TRBV3-1 (or the pseudogene TRBV3-2) and TRBJ2-3; D call uncertain. This TCR came from a woman between 40 and 50 years old who had recovered from COVID-19. The sequencing input was PBMCs or T cells enriched from blood (not recorded which). The CDR3 nucleotides read TGTGCCAGCAGCCAAGGGTGGCTAGTGACAGATACGCAGTATTTT. Amino acids: CASSQGWLVTDTQYF.